These 23 T cell receptor beta chains were all obtained from the same sample, sequenced in a study of OX40 agonist ivuxolimab in advanced cancers. Sequencing was performed with immunoSEQ multiplex PCR; in TCRdb, only in-frame clones are kept and a portion is missing. In the table there are about 20,000 clones, approximately 82% of which are singletons. The sample was CD4+ or CD8+ T cells sorted from blood, taken in a trial of the OX40 agonist ivuxolimab. These TCRs come from an adult with an advanced solid tumor such as melanoma, head and neck, liver or kidney cancer.

The chain combines TRBV30 with TRBJ1-2; D might be TRBD1 (5 bases). The CDR3 is 13 residues long. In germline, CDR1 is GTSNPN, CDR2 SVGIG (reference sequence). V was trimmed by 5 bases and J by 0 bases, leaving 10 bases between them. CDR3 sequence reads: CAWEGRTNYGYTF. Written as DNA, the CDR3 is TGTGCCTGGGAGGGACGGACTAACTATGGCTACACCTTC.

The chain couples TRBV28 to TRBJ2-7; 8 bases are a match to TRBD1. Germline CDR1 is MDHEN and CDR2 is SYDVKM. V shed 7 bases, J shed 0 bases, and the junction held 8 bases outside the gene matches. The length of the CDR3 is 15 residues. CDR3 region: CASTLGQGDSYEQYF. Here the CDR3 DNA reads TGTGCCAGCACCCTAGGACAGGGAGACTCCTACGAGCAGTACTTC.

V is TRBV13 and J is TRBJ2-7, with D perhaps assigned TRBD1 or TRBD2 (5 bases each). V was cut by 5 bases and J by 5 bases, with 13 bases left in between. Germline loops: CDR1 PRHDT, CDR2 FYEKMQ (reference sequence). This CDR3 has 13 amino acids. The CDR3 protein is CASSPGTTDEQYF. The CDR3 coding sequence is TGTGCCAGCAGCCCCGGGACGACGGACGAGCAGTACTTC.

The chain has TRBV28 and TRBJ2-1, with D perhaps matching TRBD1 or TRBD2 (6 bases each). CDR3 length equals 15 residues. Germline V gene lookup returns CDR1 MDHEN and CDR2 SYDVKM. V dropped 0 bases and J dropped 6 bases, with 12 bases sitting between them. In nucleotides, the CDR3 is TGTGCCAGCAGTTTATGGGGAGGAGGGGGCAATGAGCAGTTCTTC. The encoded protein is CASSLWGGGGNEQFF.

J is TRBJ2-2 and V is TRBV23-1; maybe TRBD2 (6 bases). TRBV23-1 is identified as an open reading frame with a role that is uncertain. V lost 2 bases and J 0 bases, leaving 10 bases between the germline ends. CDR3 length equals 16 residues. In nucleotides, the CDR3 is TGCGCCAGCAGTCAACCGGGAGTGGCGAACACCGGGGAGCTGTTTTTT. Residues: CASSQPGVANTGELFF.

The chain is built from TRBV11-2 and TRBJ2-7; maybe TRBD2 (6 bases). Trimming shortened V by 5 bases and J by 3 bases, and 20 bases separated the two germline ends. Germline V gene lookup returns CDR1 SGHAT and CDR2 FQNNGV. There are 16 residues in the CDR3. The chain's CDR3 is CASSNLGTGLIYEQYF. The DNA of the CDR3 is TGTGCCAGCAGCAACCTTGGGACGGGACTTATCTACGAGCAGTACTTC. Full variable domain (outside the CDR3, taken from reference TRBV11-2 and TRBJ2-7): EAGVAQSPRYKIIEKRQSVAFWCNPISGHATLYWYQQILGQGPKLLIQFQNNGVVDDSQLPKDRFSAERLKGVDSTLKIQPAKLEDSAVYLCASSNLGTGLIYEQYFGPGTRLTVT.

This clone was seen only once. The rearrangement uses TRBV6-1 and TRBJ1-5; the D is unclear. CDR1 is MNHNS and CDR2 is SASEGT in the germline V gene. This CDR3 contains 15 residues. The ends were cut back, 3 bases at V and 0 bases at J, with 9 bases in the middle. The chain's CDR3 is CASSDWGPSNQPQHF. The CDR3 nucleotides are TGTGCCAGCAGTGATTGGGGTCCTAGCAATCAGCCCCAGCATTTT.

The V and J genes are TRBV19 and TRBJ2-5; weak D call: TRBD2 (5 bases). The germline CDR1 and CDR2 sequences are LNHDA and SQIVND (reference sequence). CDR3 length: 13 amino acids. V lost 3 bases and J lost 3, with 8 bases in between. As DNA, the CDR3 is TGTGCCAGTAGTATGAGGGTAGAAGAGACCCAGTACTTC. Translation gives CASSMRVEETQYF. The whole variable domain, remainder taken from reference TRBV19 and TRBJ2-5, is DGGITQSPKYLFRKEGQNVTLSCEQNLNHDAMYWYRQDPGQGLRLIYYSQIVNDFQKGDIAEGYSVSREKKESFPLTVTSAQKNPTAFYLCASSMRVEETQYFGPGTRLLVL.

The chain links TRBV27 to TRBJ2-1; 7 bases align to TRBD1. With 2 bases clipped from V and 2 bases from J, the junction kept 0 bases outside the gene matches. Germline CDR1 and CDR2: MNHEY and SMNVEV (reference sequence). CDR3 length equals 14 residues. CDR3 nucleotide sequence: TGTGCCAGCAGTTTAACAGGGGCCTACAATGAGCAGTTCTTC. Its protein product is CASSLTGAYNEQFF.

The chain combines TRBV6-5 with TRBJ1-1; the D is unclear. From germline, CDR1 is MNHEY and CDR2 SVGAGI. This CDR3 contains 13 residues. V lost 2 bases and J 7 bases, leaving 11 bases between the germline ends. DNA of the CDR3: TGTGCCAGCAGTTACGCCATGAAAGATGAAGCTTTCTTT. This encodes CASSYAMKDEAFF.

The chain couples TRBV25-1 to TRBJ1-1; D is perhaps TRBD1 (6 bases). V was clipped by 7 bases and J by 1 base, with 19 bases between them. Germline V gene data show CDR1 as MGHDK and CDR2 as SYGVNS. The CDR3 length is 16 residues. CDR3 residues: CASTHPTDRSNTEAFF. The CDR3 nucleotides read TGTGCCAGCACCCACCCGACAGACAGGTCGAACACTGAAGCTTTCTTT.

The rearrangement links TRBV29-1 to TRBJ2-1; D is perhaps TRBD2 (5 bases). The CDR3 has 14 residues. The germline V gene encodes CDR1 SQVTM and CDR2 ANQGSEA. Trimming cost V 3 bases and J 0 bases, with 9 bases left between them. The CDR3 nucleotides are TGCAGCGTTGATCTAGCTAGCTCCTACAATGAGCAGTTCTTC. Translation: CSVDLASSYNEQFF.

V gene TRBV19 combines with J gene TRBJ1-1; possibly TRBD1 for D (6 bases). The V end was cut by 5 bases, the J end by 7 bases, with 17 bases between. CDR3 size: 14 residues. Germline V lookup: CDR1 LNHDA, CDR2 SQIVND (reference sequence). Here the CDR3 reads CASSLGGLIGEAFF. CDR3 nucleotide sequence: TGTGCCAGTAGTTTGGGGGGCCTTATTGGTGAAGCTTTCTTT. The whole variable domain, filled in from reference TRBV19 and TRBJ1-1, reads DGGITQSPKYLFRKEGQNVTLSCEQNLNHDAMYWYRQDPGQGLRLIYYSQIVNDFQKGDIAEGYSVSREKKESFPLTVTSAQKNPTAFYLCASSLGGLIGEAFFGQGTRLTVV.

This clone was observed once. The V and J genes are TRBV4-1 and TRBJ2-1; 8 bases are shared with TRBD2. J lost 6 bases, V lost 6 bases, and 10 bases had no gene match. This CDR3 has 15 residues. Germline loops: CDR1 MGHRA, CDR2 YSYEKL. The CDR3 loop is CASSFGAGAINEQFF. For the CDR3, the DNA is TGCGCCAGCAGTTTCGGAGCGGGGGCCATCAATGAGCAGTTCTTC.

This chain uses TRBV5-3 with TRBJ2-7, with D unresolved. TRBV5-3 is an open reading frame whose function is uncertain. Trimming shortened V by 8 bases and J by 0 bases, and 12 bases separated the two germline ends. This CDR3 is built from 13 residues. The CDR3: CARIVVGSYEQYF. The DNA of the CDR3 is TGTGCCAGGATCGTGGTTGGCTCCTACGAGCAGTACTTC.

This rearrangement joins TRBV4-3 to TRBJ2-3, with TRBD2 matching 8 bases. This CDR3 has 16 residues. The germline CDR1 and CDR2 sequences are LGHNA and YSLEER. Trimming at V came to 0 bases and at J to 1 base, leaving 3 bases not matched to a gene. CDR3 sequence (DNA): TGCGCCAGCAGCCAAGATGGCGGGGGGCGCACAGATACGCAGTATTTT. This gives the protein CASSQDGGGRTDTQYF.

This clone has more than one count but fewer than ten. Here the CDR3 reads CSVETAYGYTF. DNA of the CDR3: TGCAGCGTTGAGACAGCCTATGGCTACACCTTC. The V gene is TRBV29-1, the J gene TRBJ1-2; TRBD1 is a possible D gene (5 bases). Trimming pared 3 bases from V and 4 bases from J, leaving 6 bases between. The germline V gene encodes CDR1 SQVTM and CDR2 ANQGSEA. This CDR3 comprises 11 residues. The full variable domain, with the rest looked up from reference TRBV29-1 and TRBJ1-2, is SAVISQKPSRDICQRGTSLTIQCQVDSQVTMMFWYRQQPGQSLTLIATANQGSEATYESGFVIDKFPISRPNLTFSTLTVSNMSPEDSSIYLCSVETAYGYTFGSGTRLTVV.

The chain recombines TRBV11-3 with TRBJ1-2; 10 nucleotides agree with TRBD1. The CDR3 length is 15 residues. Germline loops: CDR1 SGHNT, CDR2 YENEEA. V shed 5 bases and J 4 bases; nucleotides not matched to a gene: 7. CDR3 protein: CASSPRDRGSYGYTF. CDR3 in DNA: TGTGCCAGCAGCCCAAGGGACAGGGGATCCTATGGCTACACCTTC.

The genes are TRBV6-5 and TRBJ1-2; D remains ambiguous. The V end was cut by 2 bases, the J end by 8 bases, with 12 bases between. CDR1 is MNHEY, CDR2 SVGAGI, per germline. The CDR3 totals 13 residues. This CDR3 is CASSYDGSGGYTF. As DNA, the CDR3 is TGTGCCAGCAGTTACGATGGAAGTGGGGGCTACACCTTC.

This chain connects TRBV7-8 to TRBJ2-1; 11 nucleotides line up with TRBD2. J was trimmed by 7 bases and V by 5 bases; bases with no gene match: 4. The CDR3 sequence is 14 residues long. CDR1 is SGHVS, CDR2 FQNEAQ, per germline. CDR3 nucleotide sequence: TGTGCCAGCAGCACGACTAGCGGGAATAATGAGCAGTTCTTC. Translating gives CASSTTSGNNEQFF.

This chain joins TRBV19 and TRBJ2-1; weak D call: TRBD2 (6 bases). The germline V and J ends were trimmed by 6 bases and 8 bases, with 17 bases remaining between them. The germline gives CDR1 LNHDA, CDR2 SQIVND (reference sequence). This CDR3 is built from 14 residues. In nucleotides, the CDR3 is TGTGCCAGTAGCGACCCGTCTAGCGCCTATGAGCAGTTCTTC. This gives the protein CASSDPSSAYEQFF.

This chain links TRBV19 with TRBJ1-4, with D possibly being TRBD1 (6 bases). V lost 7 bases, J lost 3 bases, and 21 bases lay in between. This CDR3 region has 17 residues. CDR1 is LNHDA and CDR2 is SQIVND in the germline V gene (reference sequence). The CDR3 DNA reads as TGTGCCAGTACTCCACTCCGGGGGCTGGGGGCTAATGAAAAACTGTTTTTT. It specifies CASTPLRGLGANEKLFF.

This chain uses TRBV5-4 with TRBJ2-5; D is perhaps TRBD2 (6 bases). This CDR3 has 11 amino acids. The V and J ends lost 0 bases and 11 bases respectively, with 8 bases between them. Per the germline V gene, CDR1 is SGHNT and CDR2 is YYREEE (reference sequence). CDR3 DNA sequence: TGTGCCAGCAGCTTGGGACGGGAGCAGTACTTC. The encoded protein is CASSLGREQYF.